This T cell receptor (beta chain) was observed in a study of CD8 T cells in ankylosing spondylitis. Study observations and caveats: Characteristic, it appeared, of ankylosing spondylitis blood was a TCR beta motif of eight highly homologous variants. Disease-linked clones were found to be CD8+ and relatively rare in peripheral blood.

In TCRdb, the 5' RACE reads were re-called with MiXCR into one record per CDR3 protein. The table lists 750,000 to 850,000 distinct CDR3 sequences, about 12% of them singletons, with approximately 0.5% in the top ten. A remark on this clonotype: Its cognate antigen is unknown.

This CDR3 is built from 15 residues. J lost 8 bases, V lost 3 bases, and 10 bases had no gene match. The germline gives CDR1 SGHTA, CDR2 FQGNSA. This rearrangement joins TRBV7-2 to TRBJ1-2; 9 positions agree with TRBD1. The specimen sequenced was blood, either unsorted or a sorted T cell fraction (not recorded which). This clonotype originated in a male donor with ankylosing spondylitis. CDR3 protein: CASSFGTGPGRGYTF. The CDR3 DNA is TGTGCCAGCAGCTTCGGGACAGGGCCCGGGAGAGGCTACACCTTC.